Listed below are T cell receptor beta chains from one sample, sequenced in a study of blood T cell repertoires in COVID-19. Sequencing was performed with immunoSEQ multiplex PCR; in TCRdb, only in-frame clones are kept and a portion is missing. Here the sample spans some 300,000 clones, roughly nine tenths being singletons. The material sequenced was PBMCs or T cells enriched from blood (not recorded which). The receptors shown here come from a woman in her forties or fifties who had been exposed to COVID-19. The CDR3 runs from the conserved cysteine through the conserved F or W. Fields, in order: D gene, J gene, V gene, clone size, CDR3 DNA, CDR3 protein. The D gene is left open where the match is weak. Clone size is not always given. Where it is, it says once, few, many or a class for expanded clones.

TRBD1 | TRBJ1-3 | TRBV7-2 | NA | TGTGCCAGCAGCTGGGACAGCGTAGGAAACACCATATATTTT | CASSWDSVGNTIYF
NA | TRBJ2-1 | TRBV5-1 | once | TGCGCCAGCAGCTTGGCCGCGACAGTCTACAATGAGCAGTTCTTC | CASSLAATVYNEQFF
NA | TRBJ1-5 | TRBV28 | NA | TGTGCCAGCAGTTTAACAGACCAAAATCAGCCCCAGCATTTT | CASSLTDQNQPQHF
TRBD1 | TRBJ2-5 | TRBV19 | NA | TGTGCCAGTAGGGACAGGCCGCCCAAAGAGACCCAGTACTTC | CASRDRPPKETQYF
NA | TRBJ2-3 | TRBV6-1 | NA | TGTGCCAGCAGTGAACAGGTCCTTGCTAGCACAGATACGCAGTATTTT | CASSEQVLASTDTQYF
TRBD2 | TRBJ2-3 | TRBV5-1 | NA | TGCGCCAGCAGCCCGCTGGGGGAGCGGGGGGGTTTCTCTTTTCGCACAGATACGCAGTATTTT | CASSPLGERGGFSFRTDTQYF
TRBD2 | TRBJ2-1 | TRBV11-2 | NA | TGTGCCAGCAGCTTAAAGATAGGGTTAGCGGGGGGAAACAATGAGCAGTTCTTC | CASSLKIGLAGGNNEQFF
TRBD2 | TRBJ2-1 | TRBV2 | NA | TGTGCCAGCAGTGATTACACGGCGGGGGGGCCAGTTAAGCAGTTCTTC | CASSDYTAGGPVKQFF
NA | TRBJ2-7 | TRBV21-1 | NA | TGTGCCAGCAGCCCGAGTACACAGGGGGCCACATACGAGCAGTACTTC | CASSPSTQGATYEQYF
NA | TRBJ2-1 | TRBV18 | NA | TGTGCCAGCTCACCAAGAGGTCCCAATGAGCAGTTCTTC | CASSPRGPNEQFF
NA | TRBJ2-1 | TRBV12-5 | NA | TGTGCTAGTGGTTTGGTAATGGGGAGGTCCTACAATGAGCAGTTCTTC | CASGLVMGRSYNEQFF
NA | TRBJ1-2 | TRBV14 | once | TGTGCCAGCAGCCGAACAGGAGACTATGGCTACACCTTC | CASSRTGDYGYTF
NA | TRBJ1-6 | TRBV5-1 | NA | TGCGCCAGCAGTGGGCAGGGTAGTTCACCCCTCCACTTT | CASSGQGSSPLHF
TRBD1 | TRBJ2-1 | TRBV28 | NA | TGTGCCAGCAGTTTATGGGACCTTAGACAGGGGTACAATGAGCAGTTCTTC | CASSLWDLRQGYNEQFF
NA | TRBJ1-2 | TRBV5-6 | NA | TGTGCCAGCAGCTTGGGCCAACTGAACTTCTATGGCTACACCTTC | CASSLGQLNFYGYTF
NA | TRBJ1-1 | TRBV15 | NA | TGTGCCACCAGCAGAGACAGGTTCTTGAACACTGAAGCTTTCTTT | CATSRDRFLNTEAFF
NA | TRBJ1-6 | TRBV5-1 | NA | TGCGCCAGCAGCTTGGCACAGGGAAATTCACCCCTCCACTTT | CASSLAQGNSPLHF
TRBD1 | TRBJ1-2 | TRBV18 | NA | TGTGCCAGCTCGTTAGGACAGGGGGCATATGGCTACACCTTC | CASSLGQGAYGYTF